This T cell receptor (beta chain) was sequenced in a study of T cells in Graves' hyperthyroidism and ophthalmopathy. Study-level points and caveats: Onset of ophthalmopathy came a median about 6.5 months after the model predicted it.

From RNA transcripts, TCR beta CDR3 regions were amplified. A first-round RT-PCR of the TCR CDR3 used the HTBI primer set. Each CDR3 protein gets one entry after TCRdb re-called the multiplex PCR reads with MiXCR. The data hold 450,000 to 650,000 distinct CDR3 sequences, with 17% observed a single time. The V gene lost 4 bases and the J gene lost 4 bases, with 7 bases spanning the gap. The germline gives CDR1 KGHDR, CDR2 SFDVKD. The CDR3 consists of 13 residues. This clonotype has a handful of counts. Its antigen is not identified. The diagnoses drew upon clinical symptoms, serum thyroxine and TRAb, thyroid ultrasound and orbital computed tomography. The PBMCs were taken from approximately 9 ml of fresh peripheral blood.

The sequencing input was blood. This chain connects TRBV24-1 to TRBJ1-5; the D is unclear. The clonotype comes from a woman between 18 and 29 years old with Graves' ophthalmopathy. CDR3 loop: CATSDFRNQPQHF. As DNA, the CDR3 is TGTGCCACCAGTGACTTTCGTAATCAGCCCCAGCATTTT.